This T cell receptor beta chain was captured by sequencing in a study of T cell responses to AZD1222 COVID-19 vaccine. Regarding the study as a whole: Sampling that yielded the repertoires occurred only after the peak T cell response. Among those given AZD1222, only six or seven were seropositive at baseline. CD4 TCRs linked to vaccination spanned spike, dominating at 160-218 and 743-854. After two AZD1222 doses, spike-specific TCR breadth and depth rose versus day 0.

Trimming took off 2 bases at V and 4 bases at J, with 14 bases between the two ends. The CDR3 contains 16 residues. Germline lookup yields CDR1 MNHEY and CDR2 SVGEGT. Here immunoSEQ multiplex PCR was the method, and the copy in TCRdb shows in-frame clones only, minus some. Of 120,000 to 150,000 clones listed, about 89% are singletons. In regard to this clone: The antigen is unknown.

This sample comprised peripheral blood, obtained 28 days after the second dose of the MenACWY control vaccine. This chain connects TRBV6-2 or TRBV6-3 to TRBJ1-4; unclear D gene. This sequence originates from an adult who received the MenACWY meningococcal vaccine as a control. The CDR3, as DNA: TGTGCCAGCAGTTACCTAACGAGGACGGATAATGAAAAACTGTTTTTT. Its protein product is CASSYLTRTDNEKLFF.